This TCR beta chain is from a study of blood T cell repertoires in COVID-19. As for the study in general: Samples of COVID-19 (acute and convalescent) were obtained from the United States, Italy and Spain. T cells, B-cell-depleted T cells, or PBMCs provided the cDNA or gDNA that served as material.

The recovered donors of Cohort 3 showed two negative PCRs, clearance, or symptom resolution. The V gene end was trimmed by 8 bases and the J gene end by 2 bases; junction bases not matched to a gene: 14. The CDR3 is 17 amino acids. The germline CDR1 and CDR2 sequences are KGHSH and LQKENI. Assay used: immunoSEQ multiplex PCR; TCRdb lists only in-frame clones, some missing. The sample shows approximately 440,000 clones, about 92% of them seen only once. Sequenced material: PBMCs or T cells enriched from blood (not recorded which). The origin of this receptor is a man younger than 35 who had recovered from COVID-19. This chain uses TRBV18 with TRBJ2-3, with TRBD2 matching 9 bases. The DNA for the CDR3 is TGTGCCAGCGCAAGCGGCCTAGCGGGGTCCTACACAGATACGCAGTATTTT. This translates into CASASGLAGSYTDTQYF.